The clone carrying this T cell receptor beta chain was detected a few times. The immunoSEQ assay was v3. Each library reached 1.5 million to 2.5 million read pairs, or about 5-6.5 million at deep level. TCRdb's table, derived via immunoSEQ multiplex PCR, lists solely in-frame clones and lacks some. Of tens of thousands of clones in the sample, 79% were seen once. This CDR3 has 16 residues. After removal of 4 bases from V and 4 bases from J, the junction contained 11 bases not matched to a gene. The germline V gene encodes CDR1 SGHTA and CDR2 FQGNSA. This sample was included in a study of TIL therapy for anti-PD-1-resistant metastatic lung cancer. On the study more broadly: Patients then received nivolumab; progressors got lymphodepletion, TIL and IL-2. Half of patients were current or former smokers. Tumors had a median PD-L1 proportion score of around 6.4%.

Regarding time point: pre-treatment sample, taken before nivolumab and TIL therapy. The V call is TRBV7-2, the J call TRBJ2-5, with TRBD2 identical over 8 bases. The receptor was derived from a woman aged 30 to 85 with non-small cell lung cancer. The specimen was blood, collected at baseline. The CDR3 DNA reads TGTGCCAGCAGCTCCAACTTTCGGGGGGGGGCAGAGACCCAGTACTTC. It encodes CASSSNFRGGAETQYF.